Below, one T cell receptor (beta chain) is given with its context. Sequenced by immunoSEQ multiplex PCR; TCRdb stores in-frame clones only, minus some. The data contain 250,000 to 300,000 clones, 85% of them singletons. The record originates from a study of blood T cell repertoires in COVID-19. The clonotype comes from a man in his fifties with active or convalescent COVID-19. What was sequenced was peripheral blood.

The CDR3 nucleotides read TGCAGTGCTAGAGGGACAGGGAAAGCTTTCTTT. As protein: CSARGTGKAFF. The chain has TRBV20-1 and TRBJ1-1; 8 nucleotides match TRBD1. From germline, CDR1 is DFQATT and CDR2 SNEGSKA (reference sequence). The V gene end was trimmed by 1 base and the J gene end by 9 bases; junction bases not matched to a gene: 1. The CDR3 length is 11 residues.